The sequence of this T cell receptor (beta chain) was determined in a study of shared clonotypes between healthy human individuals. CDR1 SGHAT and CDR2 FQNNGV come from the germline V gene. The CDR3 runs 15 residues. V dropped 0 bases and J dropped 6; count of bases not matched to a gene: 3. Each donor was a Caucasian adult residing in Nashville, Tennessee. Only in-frame clones appear in the TCRdb table, and some are missing; sequencing was by immunoSEQ multiplex PCR. The sample carries more than 1.2 million clones, just under 99% recorded once. The sample was naive CD4+ T cells sorted from blood. This sample's subset: CD45RA+ positively selected. This clonotype originated in a man younger than 45 in good health. The rearrangement links TRBV11-2 to TRBJ2-1; TRBD2 aligns across 9 bases. The CDR3 loop is CASSLEAGGPNEQFF. The CDR3 coding sequence is TGTGCCAGCAGCTTAGAGGCGGGAGGGCCCAATGAGCAGTTCTTC.